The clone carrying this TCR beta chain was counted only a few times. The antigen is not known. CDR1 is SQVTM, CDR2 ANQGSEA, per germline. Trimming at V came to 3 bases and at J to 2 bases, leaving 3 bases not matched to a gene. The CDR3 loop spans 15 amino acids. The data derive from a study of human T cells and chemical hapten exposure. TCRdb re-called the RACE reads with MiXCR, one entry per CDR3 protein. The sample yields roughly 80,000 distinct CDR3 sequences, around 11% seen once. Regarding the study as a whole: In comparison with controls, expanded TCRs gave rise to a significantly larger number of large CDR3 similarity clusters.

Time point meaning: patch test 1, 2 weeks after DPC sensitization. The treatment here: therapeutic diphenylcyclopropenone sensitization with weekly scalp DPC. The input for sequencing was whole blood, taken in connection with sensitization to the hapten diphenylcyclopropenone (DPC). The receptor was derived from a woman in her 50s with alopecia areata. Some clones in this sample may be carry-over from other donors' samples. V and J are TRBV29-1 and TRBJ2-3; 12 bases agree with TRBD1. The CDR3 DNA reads TGCAGCGTTGAGGGGACAGGGGGCGTCACAGATACGCAGTATTTT. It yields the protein CSVEGTGGVTDTQYF.